The 12 T cell receptor beta chains reported below all come from one sample, sequenced in a study of blood T cell repertoires in COVID-19. Produced via immunoSEQ multiplex PCR; TCRdb's table is partial and in-frame only. The table includes around 100,000 clones, 70% to 90% detected once. Sequenced: peripheral blood. The receptors shown here come from a man aged 45-65 years with active or convalescent COVID-19.

V is TRBV20-1 and J is TRBJ2-1; 8 bases are a match to TRBD2. The CDR3 has 14 amino acids. CDR1 is DFQATT and CDR2 is SNEGSKA in the germline V gene (reference sequence). The junction had 11 bases not matched to a gene; V was cut back by 3 bases and J by 10 bases. Here the CDR3 reads CSASSEGLGSEQFF. The CDR3 DNA reads as TGCAGTGCTAGTTCGGAGGGACTAGGTTCGGAGCAGTTCTTC.

The V gene is TRBV24-1, the J gene TRBJ2-3; TRBD1 matches at 12 bases. Germline V CDR1 and CDR2: KGHDR, SFDVKD. V lost 3 bases, J lost 5 bases, and 5 bases stayed unmatched. CDR3 length equals 16 residues. CDR3 nucleotides: TGTGCCACCAGTGATACGGGACAGGGGGCGAGAGATACGCAGTATTTT. The encoded protein is CATSDTGQGARDTQYF.

The rearrangement links TRBV19 to TRBJ1-5, with D possibly matching TRBD1 (6 bases). The CDR3 consists of 17 residues. V lost 4 bases to trimming and J lost 2 bases, with 18 bases between them. Per the germline V gene, CDR1 is LNHDA and CDR2 is SQIVND (reference sequence). In DNA form, the CDR3 reads TGTGCCAGTAGTACAAGAGGGGGTGAAAGGCGCAATCAGCCCCAGCATTTT. It codes for CASSTRGGERRNQPQHF.

This chain joins TRBV24-1 and TRBJ2-4, with a tentative D call TRBD2 (6 bases). Germline V gene sequence: CDR1 KGHDR, CDR2 SFDVKD. This CDR3 has 13 residues. V lost 2 bases, J lost 8 bases, and 9 bases lay in between. The CDR3 loop is CATSDWREDIQYF. The CDR3 bases are TGTGCCACCAGTGATTGGAGGGAGGACATTCAGTACTTC.

This rearrangement joins TRBV27 to TRBJ1-5; unclear D gene. The CDR3 sequence is 13 residues long. V shed 2 bases and J shed 6 bases, with 8 bases lying between them. Germline CDR1 and CDR2: MNHEY and SMNVEV (reference sequence). The CDR3 loop reads CASSLTGIQPQHF. CDR3 DNA sequence: TGTGCCAGCAGTTTAACGGGAATTCAGCCCCAGCATTTT.

The chain carries TRBV7-8 and TRBJ2-3; 7 bases match TRBD1. Germline V gives CDR1 SGHVS, CDR2 FQNEAQ. The CDR3 is 15 residues long. V was pared by 5 bases and J by 1 base, with 6 bases of the junction left unmatched. The CDR3 DNA reads TGTGCCAGCAGCCCTCGGACAGGCCGCACAGATACGCAGTATTTT. Translation gives CASSPRTGRTDTQYF.

V and J are TRBV2 and TRBJ2-3; TRBD2 agrees at 10 bases. The germline CDR1 and CDR2 sequences are SNHLY and FYNNEI. With 6 bases clipped from V and 2 bases from J, the junction kept 5 bases outside the gene matches. CDR3 length: 15 amino acids. The CDR3 DNA reads as TGTGCCAGCAGCGCTAGCGGGGGAATCACAGATACGCAGTATTTT. Protein: CASSASGGITDTQYF. The whole variable domain, filled in from reference TRBV2 and TRBJ2-3, reads EPEVTQTPSHQVTQMGQEVILRCVPISNHLYFYWYRQILGQKVEFLVSFYNNEISEKSEIFDDQFSVERPDGSNFTLKIRSTKLEDSAMYFCASSASGGITDTQYFGPGTRLTVL.

This clone was seen once. This sequence joins TRBV27 and TRBJ1-4; TRBD1 might be the D (5 bases). Trimming left V 2 bases short and J 4 bases short, with 8 bases between. Per germline, CDR1 MNHEY and CDR2 SMNVEV (reference sequence). The CDR3 spans 14 residues. CDR3 region: CASSLGGINEKLFF. The CDR3 DNA is TGTGCCAGCAGTTTAGGGGGGATTAATGAAAAACTGTTTTTT.

This clone was seen just once. The chain employs TRBV6-2 or TRBV6-3 and TRBJ1-1; possible D gene TRBD1, 6 bases. The V gene lost 5 bases and the J gene lost 3 bases, with 16 bases spanning the gap. The CDR3 covers 15 residues. CDR1 and CDR2 (germline): MNHEY, SVGEGT. For the CDR3, the DNA is TGTGCCAGCAGTCGCCGGGACAACTGGGACACTGAAGCTTTCTTT. The encoded protein is CASSRRDNWDTEAFF.

As concerns this clone: Other DNA sequences in this sample translate to the same CDR3. The V and J genes are TRBV7-9 and TRBJ1-1; 7 bases map to TRBD1. Germline V gives CDR1 SEHNR, CDR2 FQNEAQ (reference sequence). CDR3 length: 12 amino acids. V shed 5 bases and J 5 bases; nucleotides not matched to a gene: 2. The CDR3 DNA is TGTGCCAGCAGCCCCAGGGGGACTGAAGCTTTCTTT. Residues: CASSPRGTEAFF. Full variable domain (outside the CDR3, taken from reference TRBV7-9 and TRBJ1-1): DTGVSQNPRHKITKRGQNVTFRCDPISEHNRLYWYRQTLGQGPEFLTYFQNEAQLEKSRLLSDRFSAERPKGSFSTLEIQRTEQGDSAMYLCASSPRGTEAFFGQGTRLTVV.

In this sample, this clone turned up once. J is TRBJ2-1 and V is TRBV24-1, with 7 positions matching TRBD2. With 4 bases clipped from V and 7 bases from J, the junction kept 12 bases outside the gene matches. The CDR3 loop spans 16 amino acids. CDR1 is KGHDR and CDR2 is SFDVKD in the germline V gene. CDR3 in amino acids: CATSDPGEGHRNEQFF. CDR3 DNA: TGTGCCACCAGTGACCCCGGGGAGGGCCACAGGAATGAGCAGTTCTTC.

The V call is TRBV20-1, the J call TRBJ2-7; TRBD2 agrees at 9 bases. Trimming cost V 3 bases and J 5 bases; bases outside gene matches: 8. Germline V gene lookup returns CDR1 DFQATT and CDR2 SNEGSKA (reference sequence). The CDR3 loop spans 14 amino acids. The CDR3 loop is CSASPGTSTDEQYF. CDR3 coding DNA: TGCAGTGCTAGTCCCGGGACTAGCACGGACGAGCAGTACTTC.